This T cell receptor (beta chain) was sequenced in a study of blood T cell repertoires in COVID-19. Study summary: Spain, Italy and the United States supplied samples that represented acute and convalescent COVID-19. PBMCs, B-cell-depleted T cells, or T cells provided the cDNA or gDNA that made up the material.

Residents of about two dozen US areas, aged about 18 to 89 years, made up the participants. The V and J ends lost 4 bases and 0 bases, in that order; junction bases with no gene match: 5. The germline V gene encodes CDR1 SEHNR and CDR2 FQNEAQ (reference sequence). This CDR3 spans 17 amino acids. Profiling relied on immunoSEQ multiplex PCR, and the TCRdb table lists in-frame clones only, not all of them. The repertoire consists of some 150,000 clones, with around 80% occurring once and the leading ten covering 6%. The chain carries TRBV7-9 and TRBJ2-6; 8 bases are a match to TRBD1. Sequenced: PBMCs or T cells enriched from blood (not recorded which). This receptor was taken from a woman between 45 and 60 years old who had recovered from COVID-19. The CDR3 DNA follows: TGTGCCAGCAGCTCCCGACAGGGGAACTCTGGGGCCAACGTCCTGACTTTC. This gives the protein CASSSRQGNSGANVLTF.